This T cell receptor (beta chain) was documented in a study of blood T cell repertoires in COVID-19. Study-level information: Collection of acute and convalescent COVID-19 samples took place in the United States, Italy and Spain.

Donors were grouped by their self-reported clinical history. Losses at the gene ends were 4 bases for V and 8 bases for J; bases not matched to a gene: 8. The CDR3 extends over 14 amino acids. Germline CDR1 reads LGHNA; CDR2 reads YSLEER. Using immunoSEQ multiplex PCR, the repertoire was profiled, and TCRdb retains in-frame clones only, with some absent. The sample yields about 320,000 clones, 90% seen once. Sequencing used PBMCs or T cells enriched from blood (not recorded which). The rearrangement uses TRBV4-3 and TRBJ2-1; 7 nucleotides line up with TRBD2. The clonotype comes from a woman aged 25 to 39 who had been exposed to COVID-19. The CDR3 loop is CASSRYERGHEQFF. The CDR3 DNA reads TGCGCCAGCAGCCGTTACGAGCGGGGCCATGAGCAGTTCTTC.